The rows below give T cell receptor beta chains drawn from one sample of a study of T cells in tuberculosis. Sequencing was performed with immunoSEQ multiplex PCR; in TCRdb, only in-frame clones are kept and a portion is missing. The repertoire consists of 54,000 or so clones, with roughly 79% occurring once and the leading ten covering roughly 12%. The sample was CD1b-GMM tetramer-negative cells sorted from PBMCs. All receptors come from an adult woman with latent tuberculosis. Both conserved end residues are part of each CDR3. Each record gives: V gene, J gene, D gene, clone size, CDR3 DNA, CDR3 protein. D genes are given only for firm matches. Part of the rows lack a size; the others show once, few, many or a class for expanded clones.

>TRBV21-1|TRBJ1-6|.|.
TGTGCCAGCAGCAAAGCTCCCAGGGCGTCCTATAATTCACCCCTCCACTTT
CASSKAPRASYNSPLHF
>TRBV19|TRBJ2-1|TRBD1|few
TGTGCCAGTAGTGGGACAGGCGGCAATGAGCAGTTCTTC
CASSGTGGNEQFF
>TRBV11-2|TRBJ2-5|TRBD1|.
TGTGCCAGCAGCTTTACACAGGGGGACAGGGAGACCCAGTACTTC
CASSFTQGDRETQYF
>TRBV5-1|TRBJ2-3|TRBD1|once
TGCGCCAGCAGCTTGGGAGACAGGGACACAGATACGCAGTATTTT
CASSLGDRDTDTQYF
>TRBV2|TRBJ2-5|.|.
TGTGCCAGCAGTGAAAGGAGGGGTCAAGAGACCCAGTACTTC
CASSERRGQETQYF
>TRBV2|TRBJ1-2|.|.
TGTGCCAGCAGTGCAGTTAACTATGGCTACACCTTC
CASSAVNYGYTF
>TRBV5-8|TRBJ2-3|TRBD2|.
TGTGCCAGCAGCCGGACTAGCGGGGGGGCCGGAGCAGATACGCAGTATTTT
CASSRTSGGAGADTQYF
>TRBV5-1|TRBJ1-6|.|once
TGCGCCAGCAGCTTGGAAGGGGCAAATAATTCACCCCTCCACTTT
CASSLEGANNSPLHF
>TRBV5-1|TRBJ1-4|TRBD1|.
TGCGCCAGCAGCTCATCCGGGACAGCTAATGAAAAACTGTTTTTT
CASSSSGTANEKLFF
>TRBV4-1|TRBJ2-1|TRBD2|.
TGCGCCAGCAGCCAAGAAAGTACTAGCGGGGAGGTGGAGCAGTTCTTC
CASSQESTSGEVEQFF
>TRBV2|TRBJ1-2|TRBD1|.
TGTGCCAGCAGTGAACAGAGGCCAGGGGGCTACACTTTC
CASSEQRPGGYTF
>TRBV28|TRBJ1-6|.|.
TGTGCCAGCAGTCGCCGGGGCGGGGGTCCCCTACCCCTCCACTTT
CASSRRGGGPLPLHF
>TRBV7-9|TRBJ1-3|.|few
TGTGCCAGCAGCGTAGAGAGCTCTGGAAACACCATATATTTT
CASSVESSGNTIYF
>TRBV11-2|TRBJ2-3|TRBD2|once
TGTGCCAGCAGCTCCGGGACATATAGCGGGAGATCAGATACGCAGTATTTT
CASSSGTYSGRSDTQYF
>TRBV6-4|TRBJ2-1|TRBD1|.
TGTGCCAGCAGTGAGGGATTACATCCGGGACAGGGGGTCAATGAGCAGTTCTTC
CASSEGLHPGQGVNEQFF
>TRBV9|TRBJ2-1|TRBD2|once
TGTGCCAGCAGCGTATCGTCACTAGCGGGACCCAATGAGCAGTTCTTC
CASSVSSLAGPNEQFF
>TRBV6-5|TRBJ2-7|.|.
TGTGCCAGCAGAAAAGGAGGGGCCTACGAGCAGTACTTC
CASRKGGAYEQYF
>TRBV28|TRBJ2-7|TRBD2|.
TGTGCCAGCAGACCCCCCGCGGGAGGCGAGCAGTACTTC
CASRPPAGGEQYF
>TRBV30|TRBJ2-7|.|.
TGTGCCTGGAGTGTCCAGGACTACTACGAGCAGTACTTC
CAWSVQDYYEQYF
>TRBV6-4|TRBJ2-1|.|.
TGTGCCAGCAGTGGAGGGAGCGGCAATGAGCAGTTCTTC
CASSGGSGNEQFF
>TRBV6-5|TRBJ1-5|.|few
TGTGCCAGCAGGGACAGCGGCAATCAGCCCCAGCATTTT
CASRDSGNQPQHF
>TRBV28|TRBJ1-2|.|.
TGTGCCAGCAGTTTAGGCGGGGCGGGGGCAGGGGGCTACACCTTC
CASSLGGAGAGGYTF
>TRBV5-1|TRBJ2-3|TRBD2|.
TGCGCCAGCAGCTACCTTAGCGGGGCCTTCAGTGATACGCAGTATTTT
CASSYLSGAFSDTQYF
>TRBV27|TRBJ2-1|.|.
TGTGCCAGCAGATCTTGGAGAGATACCTCCTACAATGAGCAGTTCTTC
CASRSWRDTSYNEQFF
>TRBV18|TRBJ1-6|.|.
TGTGCCAGCTCACCGAGGAGCGGGAATTCACCCCTCCACTTT
CASSPRSGNSPLHF
>TRBV4-3|TRBJ1-5|.|.
TGCGCCAGCAGCCAAACGGTTGGTCAGCCCCAGCATTTT
CASSQTVGQPQHF
>TRBV10-3|TRBJ2-3|TRBD1|.
TGTGCCATCAGTGAGCCCCGGACAGGTGGTACAGATACGCAGTATTTT
CAISEPRTGGTDTQYF
>TRBV6-5|TRBJ2-2|TRBD2|.
TGTGCCAGCAGCTACCAGGGAGGGACGAACACCGGGGAGCTGTTTTTT
CASSYQGGTNTGELFF
>TRBV28|TRBJ2-3|.|.
TGTGCCAGCAGTTTACCGGGGAGCACAGATACGCAGTATTTT
CASSLPGSTDTQYF
>TRBV7-8|TRBJ1-1|.|.
TGTGCCAGCAGCTTTTTTGGAGGTATGAACACTGAAGCTTTCTTT
CASSFFGGMNTEAFF
>TRBV23-1|TRBJ1-5|.|.
TGCGCCCAGCAAATAGGAGGGATCAATCAGCCCCAGCATTTT
CAQQIGGINQPQHF
>TRBV6-5|TRBJ2-5|TRBD2|.
TGTGCCAGCAGTTACTCGGGAGGGGTGGAAGAGACCCAGTACTTC
CASSYSGGVEETQYF
>TRBV7-2|TRBJ2-7|.|.
TGTGCCAGCAGCATCGACAGGATTTACGAGCAGTACTTC
CASSIDRIYEQYF
>TRBV5-5|TRBJ2-7|.|.
TGTGCCAGCAGCTTGGTGGCTAGTTGGGCCTACGAGCAGTACTTC
CASSLVASWAYEQYF
>TRBV5-8|TRBJ2-7|.|.
TGTGCCAGCAGGCGAGGGGATTCGGGGGTTCCTACCTACGAGCAGTACTTC
CASRRGDSGVPTYEQYF
>TRBV5-4|TRBJ2-3|TRBD1|few
TGTGCCAGCAGCAACCGGGACAGGGGGTTAAGCACAGATACGCAGTATTTT
CASSNRDRGLSTDTQYF
>TRBV27|TRBJ1-2|.|.
TGTGCCAGCAGTCCCCTGGCAGGCAACTATGGCTACACCTTC
CASSPLAGNYGYTF
>TRBV7-9|TRBJ2-7|.|few
TGTGCCAGCAGTTCTGCCTACGAGCAGTACTTC
CASSSAYEQYF
>TRBV27|TRBJ2-1|TRBD1|few
TGTGCCAGCCGCCCGACAGGGAAAGGGTCCTACAATGAGCAGTTCTTC
CASRPTGKGSYNEQFF
>TRBV25-1|TRBJ2-5|.|.
TGTGCCAGCAGTGACAGGGTGGGACTCCAAGAGACCCAGTACTTC
CASSDRVGLQETQYF
>TRBV6-1|TRBJ1-3|TRBD1|.
TGTGCCAGCAGTGGGGACAGGGCAGTTGGAAACACCATATATTTT
CASSGDRAVGNTIYF
>TRBV7-9|TRBJ2-2|TRBD1|.
TGTGCCAGCAGCCCCGGGACAGGGAACACCGGGGAGCTGTTTTTT
CASSPGTGNTGELFF
>TRBV15|TRBJ2-3|TRBD2|.
TGTGCCACCAGCAGATCCCCCGGGGGGGCCGAGTATGGGACAGATACGCAGTATTTT
CATSRSPGGAEYGTDTQYF
>TRBV9|TRBJ2-1|TRBD2|.
TGTGCCAGCAGCCCACTAGCGGGGGGAAATGAGCAGTTCTTC
CASSPLAGGNEQFF
>TRBV7-2|TRBJ2-7|.|.
TGTGCCAGCGGATCGACAGGACACTCCTACGAGCAGTACTTC
CASGSTGHSYEQYF
>TRBV11-3|TRBJ2-1|TRBD2|.
TGTGCCAGCAGCTTTGGCGGGAGCACCTACAATGAGCAGTTCTTC
CASSFGGSTYNEQFF